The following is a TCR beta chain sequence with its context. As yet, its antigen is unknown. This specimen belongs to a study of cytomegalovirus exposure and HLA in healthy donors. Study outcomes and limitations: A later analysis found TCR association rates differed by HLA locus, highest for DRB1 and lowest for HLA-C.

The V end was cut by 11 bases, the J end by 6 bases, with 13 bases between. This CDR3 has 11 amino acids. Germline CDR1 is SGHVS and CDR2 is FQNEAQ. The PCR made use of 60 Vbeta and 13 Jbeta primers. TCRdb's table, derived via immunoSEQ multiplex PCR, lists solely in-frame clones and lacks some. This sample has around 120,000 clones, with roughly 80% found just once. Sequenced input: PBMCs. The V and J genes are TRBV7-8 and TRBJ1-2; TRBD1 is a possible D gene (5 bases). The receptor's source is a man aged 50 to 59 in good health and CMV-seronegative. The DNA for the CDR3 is TGTGCCGTACGGACACGAAATGGCTACACCTTC. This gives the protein CAVRTRNGYTF.